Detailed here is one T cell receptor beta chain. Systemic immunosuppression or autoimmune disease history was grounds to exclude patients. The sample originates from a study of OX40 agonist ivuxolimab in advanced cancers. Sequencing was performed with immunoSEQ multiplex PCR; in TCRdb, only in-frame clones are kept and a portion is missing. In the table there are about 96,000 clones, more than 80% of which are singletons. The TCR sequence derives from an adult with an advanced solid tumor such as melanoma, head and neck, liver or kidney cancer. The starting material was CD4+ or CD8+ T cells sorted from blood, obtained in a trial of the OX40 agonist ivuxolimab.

In DNA, the CDR3 is TGTGCCTGGAGTCACGGGGGGGGAGTTGAAGCTTTCTTT. It is translated as CAWSHGGGVEAFF. This rearrangement joins TRBV30 to TRBJ1-1; the D gene is possibly TRBD1 (5 bases). From germline, CDR1 is GTSNPN and CDR2 SVGIG (reference sequence). The CDR3 length is 13 residues. Trimming left V 2 bases short and J 7 bases short, with 14 bases between. Full variable domain (outside the CDR3, taken from reference TRBV30 and TRBJ1-1): SQTIHQWPATLVQPVGSPLSLECTVEGTSNPNLYWYRQAAGRGLQLLFYSVGIGQISSEVPQNLSASRPQDRQFILSSKKLLLSDSGFYLCAWSHGGGVEAFFGQGTRLTVV.